Each of the 8 T cell receptor beta chains below was sequenced from the same sample in a study of T-cell memory formation after mild COVID-19. TCRdb recomputed calls from the 5' RACE reads with MiXCR, one row per CDR3 protein. The sample contains about 160,000 distinct CDR3 sequences, roughly 31% of which appear only once. Sequenced material: PBMCs or a T cell subset sorted from them (not recorded which). All receptors come from an adult woman who had mild COVID-19 (a few samples of this study predate the infection). Cell type and time point are not known.

This chain uses TRBV2 with TRBJ2-6; D may correspond to TRBD1 or TRBD2 (5 bases each). This CDR3 is built from 17 residues. Per germline, CDR1 SNHLY and CDR2 FYNNEI. V lost 6 bases and J 0 bases, leaving 15 bases between the germline ends. In DNA form, the CDR3 reads TGTGCCAGCAGCGCCTCCGGGGCGCACTCTGGGGCCAACGTCCTGACTTTC. Translation: CASSASGAHSGANVLTF.

This clonotype was seen a handful of times. The rearrangement joins TRBV2 to TRBJ2-1; D call uncertain. V was shortened by 3 bases and J by 4 bases, with 4 bases between the two germline ends. This CDR3 comprises 12 residues. Germline V gene sequence: CDR1 SNHLY, CDR2 FYNNEI. CDR3 region: CASSDDYNEQFF. CDR3 nucleotides: TGTGCCAGCAGTGATGATTACAATGAGCAGTTCTTC. Full variable domain (missing parts from reference TRBV2 and TRBJ2-1): EPEVTQTPSHQVTQMGQEVILRCVPISNHLYFYWYRQILGQKVEFLVSFYNNEISEKSEIFDDQFSVERPDGSNFTLKIRSTKLEDSAMYFCASSDDYNEQFFGPGTRLTVL.

In this sample, this clonotype turned up a few times. This chain joins TRBV5-5 and TRBJ2-7; D possibly uses TRBD1 or TRBD2 (5 bases each). Germline V gives CDR1 SGHKS, CDR2 YYEKEE (reference sequence). The V gene lost 1 base and the J gene lost 3 bases, with 14 bases spanning the gap. The CDR3 covers 15 residues. The CDR3 protein is CASSLQVGGYYEQYF. In DNA form, the CDR3 reads TGTGCCAGCAGCTTGCAGGTTGGGGGATACTACGAGCAGTACTTC.

The chain recombines TRBV15 with TRBJ1-6; D not resolved. The CDR3 sequence is 13 residues long. V lost 1 base, J lost 7 bases, and 5 bases lay in between. The germline gives CDR1 LNHNV, CDR2 YYDKDF (reference sequence). CDR3: CATSRAGNSPLHF. As DNA, the CDR3 is TGTGCCACCAGCAGAGCGGGGAATTCACCCCTCCACTTT.

This chain connects TRBV6-5 to TRBJ2-1; no clear D. This CDR3 has 13 residues. Per the germline V gene, CDR1 is MNHEY and CDR2 is SVGAGI. The V and J ends lost 10 bases and 0 bases respectively, with 10 bases between them. The CDR3 sequence is CATRHPSYNEQFF. The CDR3 coding sequence is TGTGCCACCAGACATCCCTCCTACAATGAGCAGTTCTTC.

This clonotype was found a few times. The rearrangement uses TRBV24-1 and TRBJ2-2; D gene ambiguous. V lost 4 bases and J lost 5, with 13 bases in between. The CDR3 runs to 15 residues. Per germline, CDR1 KGHDR and CDR2 SFDVKD. This chain's CDR3 is CATSDPRRQTGELFF. The DNA of the CDR3 is TGTGCCACCAGTGACCCGAGACGGCAAACCGGGGAGCTGTTTTTT.

This clonotype was seen a few times. The chain employs TRBV12-3 or TRBV12-4 and TRBJ2-3, with 9 bases matching TRBD2. Trimming took 6 bases from V and 3 from J; bases not matched to a gene: 7. The CDR3 contains 15 residues. CDR3 DNA: TGTGCCAGCAGCGGACTAGCGAGCCTTACAGATACGCAGTATTTT. It is translated as CASSGLASLTDTQYF.

The rearrangement links TRBV28 to TRBJ2-2; D ambiguous. Germline assignment: CDR1 MDHEN and CDR2 SYDVKM. V was trimmed by 5 bases and J by 6 bases, leaving 10 bases between them. This CDR3 is 13 amino acids long. The DNA for the CDR3 is TGTGCCAGCAGTATCCGGAGCCCCGGGGAGCTGTTTTTT. Its translation: CASSIRSPGELFF.